These 7 T cell receptor beta chains were all obtained from the same sample, sequenced in a study of cytomegalovirus exposure and HLA in healthy donors. It was with 60 Vbeta and 13 Jbeta primers that the PCR ran. Profiling relied on immunoSEQ multiplex PCR, and the TCRdb table lists in-frame clones only, not all of them. The sample consists of 190,000 or so clones, roughly 80% of them appearing once. Material: PBMCs. Receptors were obtained from a boy under 18 in good health and CMV-seronegative.

This clone was observed a single time. The chain recombines TRBV4-1 with TRBJ1-1; TRBD1 might be the D (5 bases). V was trimmed by 7 bases and J by 5 bases, leaving 20 bases between them. The CDR3 is 15 amino acids. Germline V gives CDR1 MGHRA, CDR2 YSYEKL. CDR3 residues: CASTSSPGGRTEAFF. In nucleotides, the CDR3 is TGCGCCAGCACCTCCTCTCCGGGGGGTCGGACTGAAGCTTTCTTT.

The chain joins TRBV6-1 to TRBJ2-7; TRBD2 matches at 10 bases. Germline V lookup: CDR1 MNHNS, CDR2 SASEGT. J lost 0 bases, V lost 2 bases, and 4 bases had no gene match. The CDR3 runs to 16 residues. The CDR3 loop reads CASSERGLAPSYEQYF. For the CDR3, the DNA is TGTGCCAGCAGTGAAAGGGGACTAGCGCCCTCCTACGAGCAGTACTTC.

V gene TRBV29-1 combines with J gene TRBJ2-5; 8 nucleotides agree with TRBD1. The CDR3 length is 14 residues. J was trimmed by 1 base and V by 4 bases; bases with no gene match: 5. In germline, CDR1 is SQVTM, CDR2 ANQGSEA. Written as DNA, the CDR3 is TGCAGCGTTGCTCGCGGACAGGGCCAAGAGACCCAGTACTTC. It translates to CSVARGQGQETQYF.

This chain connects TRBV18 to TRBJ2-2; a possible D gene is TRBD2 (5 bases). The germline CDR1 and CDR2 sequences are KGHSH and LQKENI. Trimming left V 3 bases short and J 0 bases short, with 20 bases between. There are 19 residues in the CDR3. CDR3 DNA sequence: TGTGCCAGCTCACCGAGGGCGGCTATAATCCCCACGAACACCGGGGAGCTGTTTTTT. Its protein product is CASSPRAAIIPTNTGELFF.

The chain has TRBV25-1 and TRBJ1-2, with D hard to call. The V end lost 3 bases, the J end lost 6 bases, and 14 bases lay between the germline ends. Germline V gene sequence: CDR1 MGHDK, CDR2 SYGVNS. CDR3 length: 14 residues. The CDR3 bases are TGTGCCAGCAGTGATTGGGGAGCTGGTGATGGCTACACCTTC. It translates to CASSDWGAGDGYTF.

This clone was found a few times. The chain carries TRBV6-6 and TRBJ1-3, with unresolved D. Looked up from germline, CDR1 is MNHNY and CDR2 is SVGAGI (reference sequence). Trimming took off 7 bases at V and 4 bases at J, with 17 bases between the two ends. This CDR3 spans 15 amino acids. In DNA form, the CDR3 reads TGTGCCAGCACCGGGCCGGGGATGGCAGGAAACACCATATATTTT. This encodes CASTGPGMAGNTIYF.

The chain employs TRBV6-4 and TRBJ1-4, with no clear D. Trimming shortened V by 5 bases and J by 7 bases, and 11 bases separated the two germline ends. This CDR3 comprises 13 residues. From germline, CDR1 is MRHNA and CDR2 SNTAGT. DNA of the CDR3: TGTGCCAGCAGTACATCATCAGGTGAAAAACTGTTTTTT. Its translation is CASSTSSGEKLFF.